The 5 T cell receptor beta chains below were found in one sample sequenced in a study of Ad26.COV2.S vaccination and SARS-CoV-2 variants. Libraries were prepared by immunoSEQ multiplex PCR; TCRdb keeps only in-frame clonotypes and omits some of them. The profile covers around 420,000 clones, with 88% appearing a single time and 3.6% taken by the ten largest. As for treatment: around 19 received Ad26.COV2.S at low or high dose, single or two shots; several received placebo; per-sample allocation not given. Sample collection was performed on day 63 after the first vaccine or placebo injection. The sequences come from peripheral blood, collected in a trial of Ad26.COV2.S vaccine versus placebo. Receptors originate from a person aged 18-60 years who received the Ad26.COV2.S COVID-19 vaccine or a placebo.

This chain joins TRBV27 and TRBJ2-1; 10 nucleotides align to TRBD2. CDR3 length equals 14 residues. J lost 5 bases, V lost 11 bases, and 9 bases had no gene match. CDR1 is MNHEY and CDR2 is SMNVEV in the germline V gene (reference sequence). In nucleotides, the CDR3 is TGTGCCGTACGGAGCGGGGGGGCCAACAATGAGCAGTTCTTC. It codes for CAVRSGGANNEQFF.

This chain links TRBV29-1 with TRBJ2-6; D may be TRBD1 (6 bases). Germline CDR1 SQVTM, CDR2 ANQGSEA. V lost 5 bases to trimming and J lost 1 base, with 12 bases between them. The CDR3 length is 15 residues. The CDR3 here is CSVQGPGSGANVLTF. CDR3 bases: TGCAGCGTTCAGGGGCCAGGGTCTGGGGCCAACGTCCTGACTTTC.

Here the CDR3 reads CASSSSGVHGEKLFF. The CDR3 nucleotides are TGTGCCAGTAGCTCCTCAGGGGTCCACGGTGAAAAACTGTTTTTT. The gene calls are TRBV19 and TRBJ1-4; D may be TRBD1 (6 bases). CDR3 length: 15 amino acids. Germline CDR1 reads LNHDA; CDR2 reads SQIVND (reference sequence). V was shortened by 6 bases and J by 7 bases, with 18 bases between the two germline ends.

This clone was seen only once. This same CDR3 is encoded by further DNA sequences in the sample. The chain combines TRBV15 with TRBJ2-5; D is ambiguous. CDR3 size: 14 residues. The germline V gene has CDR1 LNHNV and CDR2 YYDKDF (reference sequence). V was cut by 1 base and J by 1 base, with 7 bases left in between. The CDR3, as DNA: TGTGCCACCAGCAGAGGACGTCGCCAAGAGACCCAGTACTTC. As protein: CATSRGRRQETQYF.

The chain links TRBV28 to TRBJ1-6; TRBD1 matches 8 bases. J was trimmed by 7 bases and V by 3 bases; bases with no gene match: 8. The CDR3 loop spans 16 amino acids. In germline, CDR1 is MDHEN, CDR2 SYDVKM. The CDR3 DNA is TGTGCCAGCAGTTTCCCTGGACAGGGAACCAATTCACCCCTCCACTTT. Residues: CASSFPGQGTNSPLHF.